The 32 T cell receptor beta chains given below trace back to one sample, sequenced in a study of blood T cell repertoires in COVID-19. Assay used: immunoSEQ multiplex PCR; TCRdb lists only in-frame clones, some missing. This sample has about 140,000 clones; 87% occur once, and the top ten carry approximately 4.2%. The sample comprised peripheral blood. Receptors were obtained from a woman in her thirties or forties with acute or convalescent COVID-19.

The rearrangement joins TRBV7-8 to TRBJ2-3, with D perhaps TRBD1 (5 bases). Trimming left V 3 bases short and J 3 bases short, with 10 bases between. The CDR3 extends over 14 amino acids. The germline V gene encodes CDR1 SGHVS and CDR2 FQNEAQ. CDR3 protein: CASSLARATDTQYF. DNA for the CDR3: TGTGCCAGCAGCTTGGCCAGGGCAACAGATACGCAGTATTTT.

This sequence joins TRBV25-1 and TRBJ1-3, with 8 bases matching TRBD1. Germline V gene sequence: CDR1 MGHDK, CDR2 SYGVNS. V shed 5 bases, J shed 1 base, and the junction held 4 bases outside the gene matches. The CDR3 spans 15 residues. The CDR3 reads CASSSDRGSGNTIYF. The CDR3 region has the DNA TGTGCCAGCAGTTCCGACAGGGGATCTGGAAACACCATATATTTT.

The chain carries TRBV11-2 and TRBJ1-1; 7 bases map to TRBD1. CDR1 is SGHAT and CDR2 is FQNNGV in the germline V gene. J was trimmed by 4 bases and V by 5 bases; bases with no gene match: 4. CDR3 length: 13 amino acids. CDR3: CASSTQGRTEAFF. In DNA form, the CDR3 reads TGTGCCAGCAGCACACAGGGGCGCACTGAAGCTTTCTTT.

The chain carries TRBV11-2 and TRBJ1-3; D gene unclear. This CDR3 has 15 amino acids. CDR1 is SGHAT, CDR2 FQNNGV, per germline. V lost 4 bases and J lost 4, with 14 bases in between. CDR3 nucleotide sequence: TGTGCCAGCAGCTCGCGACCCCTTAGCGGAAACACCATATATTTT. Its translation: CASSSRPLSGNTIYF.

J is TRBJ1-4 and V is TRBV9; the D gene is possibly TRBD1 (5 bases). The germline V and J ends were trimmed by 3 bases and 8 bases, with 14 bases remaining between them. The CDR3 covers 14 residues. Per germline, CDR1 SGDLS and CDR2 YYNGEE. CDR3 sequence: CASSGRAGKEKLFF. CDR3 nucleotides: TGTGCCAGCAGCGGGAGGGCAGGGAAGGAAAAACTGTTTTTT. The full variable domain, with the rest looked up from reference TRBV9 and TRBJ1-4, is DSGVTQTPKHLITATGQRVTLRCSPRSGDLSVYWYQQSLDQGLQFLIQYYNGEERAKGNILERFSAQQFPDLHSELNLSSLELGDSALYFCASSGRAGKEKLFFGSGTQLSVL.

This sequence joins TRBV29-1 and TRBJ1-1, with 8 positions matching TRBD1. Trimming cost V 4 bases and J 1 base; bases outside gene matches: 11. CDR1 is SQVTM, CDR2 ANQGSEA, per germline. The CDR3 is made up of 16 amino acids. The CDR3 protein is CSVVRTGSVGNTEAFF. The CDR3 DNA sequence: TGCAGCGTTGTTCGGACAGGGAGTGTGGGGAACACTGAAGCTTTCTTT. Together with reference TRBV29-1 and TRBJ1-1, the CDR3 gives the full variable domain: SAVISQKPSRDICQRGTSLTIQCQVDSQVTMMFWYRQQPGQSLTLIATANQGSEATYESGFVIDKFPISRPNLTFSTLTVSNMSPEDSSIYLCSVVRTGSVGNTEAFFGQGTRLTVV.

This chain links TRBV18 with TRBJ2-7; 11 nucleotides match TRBD2. The length of the CDR3 is 18 residues. V was clipped by 0 bases and J by 1 base; unmatched bases: 8. Germline V gene lookup returns CDR1 KGHSH and CDR2 LQKENI. The chain's CDR3 is CASSPPLAGGKDSYEQYF. CDR3 nucleotides: TGTGCCAGCTCACCACCGCTAGCGGGAGGTAAGGATTCCTACGAGCAGTACTTC.

This chain joins TRBV18 and TRBJ2-7; maybe TRBD1 (5 bases). The germline CDR1 and CDR2 sequences are KGHSH and LQKENI. V lost 3 bases and J 3 bases, leaving 6 bases between the germline ends. This CDR3 has 12 amino acids. The CDR3 DNA follows: TGTGCCAGCTCACCGGACATCTACGAGCAGTACTTC. Its protein product is CASSPDIYEQYF.

CDR3 protein: CASSSPLSYGYTF. The CDR3 DNA is TGTGCCAGCAGCTCCCCCCTGAGCTATGGCTACACCTTC. The chain recombines TRBV7-8 with TRBJ1-2; D not resolved. Deletions cut 4 bases from V and 4 bases from J, with 10 bases between. The CDR3 sequence is 13 residues long. In germline, CDR1 is SGHVS, CDR2 FQNEAQ. Drawing the rest from reference TRBV7-8 and TRBJ1-2, the complete variable domain is GAGVSQSPRYKVAKRGQDVALRCDPISGHVSLFWYQQALGQGPEFLTYFQNEAQLDKSGLPSDRFFAERPEGSVSTLKIQRTQQEDSAVYLCASSSPLSYGYTFGSGTRLTVV.

This clone was seen only once. This chain links TRBV19 with TRBJ1-2; tentative D call: TRBD1 (6 bases). Deletions cut 5 bases from V and 4 bases from J, with 11 bases between. The CDR3 extends over 13 amino acids. Germline V gives CDR1 LNHDA, CDR2 SQIVND (reference sequence). The CDR3 bases are TGTGCCAGTAGTGCAGGGGTGGTCTATGGCTACACCTTC. This gives the protein CASSAGVVYGYTF.

The chain carries TRBV30 and TRBJ1-5; D uncertain. The germline gives CDR1 GTSNPN, CDR2 SVGIG (reference sequence). V dropped 1 base and J dropped 7 bases, with 8 bases sitting between them. The CDR3 totals 12 residues. The chain's CDR3 is CAWSEGGQPQHF. The DNA of the CDR3 is TGTGCCTGGAGTGAGGGAGGCCAGCCCCAGCATTTT. Variable domain in full (rest from reference TRBV30 and TRBJ1-5): SQTIHQWPATLVQPVGSPLSLECTVEGTSNPNLYWYRQAAGRGLQLLFYSVGIGQISSEVPQNLSASRPQDRQFILSSKKLLLSDSGFYLCAWSEGGQPQHFGDGTRLSIL.

The V call is TRBV5-1, the J call TRBJ2-2; tentative D call: TRBD1 (5 bases). The CDR3 is 15 residues long. V lost 2 bases to trimming and J lost 7 bases, with 15 bases between them. Germline CDR1 SGHRS, CDR2 YFSETQ. The CDR3 DNA follows: TGCGCCAGCAGCTTCCAGGGTACCTCCGGCGGGGAGCTGTTTTTT. This translates into CASSFQGTSGGELFF.

J is TRBJ2-1 and V is TRBV3-1 (or the pseudogene TRBV3-2); D perhaps matches TRBD2 (5 bases). The V gene's germline CDR1 is LGHDT and CDR2 YNNKEL (reference sequence). The CDR3 length is 15 residues. V was pared by 1 base and J by 4 bases, with 11 bases between. The CDR3 sequence is CASSQVIAPYNEQFF. The CDR3 DNA is TGTGCCAGCAGCCAAGTAATAGCGCCGTACAATGAGCAGTTCTTC.

This chain links TRBV28 with TRBJ1-5; 8 positions agree with TRBD1. This CDR3 comprises 14 residues. CDR1 and CDR2 from the germline V gene are MDHEN and SYDVKM. Losses at the gene ends were 6 bases for V and 1 base for J; bases not matched to a gene: 2. CDR3 loop: CASRDRGSNQPQHF. As DNA, the CDR3 is TGTGCCAGCAGAGACAGGGGCAGCAATCAGCCCCAGCATTTT. The entire variable domain, with the rest obtained from reference TRBV28 and TRBJ1-5, is as follows: DVKVTQSSRYLVKRTGEKVFLECVQDMDHENMFWYRQDPGLGLRLIYFSYDVKMKEKGDIPEGYSVSREKKERFSLILESASTNQTSMYLCASRDRGSNQPQHFGDGTRLSIL.

V gene TRBV4-3 combines with J gene TRBJ2-4, with D unclear. The V gene's germline CDR1 is LGHNA and CDR2 YSLEER. V lost 0 bases, J lost 7 bases, and 7 bases lay in between. This CDR3 has 13 amino acids. As DNA, the CDR3 is TGCGCCAGCAGCCAAGATATCCTCAACATTCAGTACTTC. Translation gives CASSQDILNIQYF.

The chain recombines TRBV7-6 with TRBJ1-1; D may be TRBD1 (6 bases). The CDR3 covers 15 residues. CDR1 and CDR2 from the germline V gene are SGHVS and FNYEAQ. V was pared by 5 bases and J by 1 base, with 14 bases between. CDR3 bases: TGTGCCAGCAGCGCCCAAACAGGGTCGAACACTGAAGCTTTCTTT. Translation gives CASSAQTGSNTEAFF.

The genes are TRBV19 and TRBJ2-3; 9 bases fit TRBD2. Germline lookup yields CDR1 LNHDA and CDR2 SQIVND (reference sequence). The CDR3 has 15 residues. The V segment lost 4 bases and the J segment 1 base; nucleotides outside the gene matches: 3. The CDR3: CASSSSGSRTDTQYF. The CDR3 nucleotides read TGTGCCAGTAGTAGTAGCGGGAGCCGCACAGATACGCAGTATTTT.

V is TRBV11-2 and J is TRBJ2-1, with TRBD2 matching over 9 bases. Germline assignment: CDR1 SGHAT and CDR2 FQNNGV. This CDR3 has 17 amino acids. V trimming: 5 bases; J trimming: 10 bases; junction bases outside the gene matches: 18. The CDR3, as DNA: TGTGCCAGCAGCCCCCAGGGAGCGGGGGGCACGTGGGCGGAGCAGTTCTTC. Translated, it gives CASSPQGAGGTWAEQFF. Full variable domain (missing parts from reference TRBV11-2 and TRBJ2-1): EAGVAQSPRYKIIEKRQSVAFWCNPISGHATLYWYQQILGQGPKLLIQFQNNGVVDDSQLPKDRFSAERLKGVDSTLKIQPAKLEDSAVYLCASSPQGAGGTWAEQFFGPGTRLTVL.

CDR3 residues: CATRGANNQPQHF. The DNA of the CDR3 is TGTGCCACCCGGGGGGCTAACAATCAGCCCCAGCATTTT. V usage is TRBV24-1 and J usage is TRBJ1-5; TRBD1 might be the D (6 bases). Germline V gene lookup returns CDR1 KGHDR and CDR2 SFDVKD. The CDR3 spans 13 residues. The V end was cut by 9 bases, the J end by 3 bases, with 11 bases between.

This chain joins TRBV29-1 and TRBJ1-2, with TRBD1 matching over 9 bases. Germline lookup yields CDR1 SQVTM and CDR2 ANQGSEA. With V trimmed by 2 bases and J by 3 bases, 16 bases remained unmatched. CDR3 length equals 18 residues. The CDR3 DNA sequence: TGCAGCGTTGAACTTTTTCCTACGGACAGGGGAAATGACTATGGCTACACCTTC. This encodes CSVELFPTDRGNDYGYTF.

This clone has just a few counts. V is TRBV5-3 and J is TRBJ2-2, with TRBD1 identical over 8 bases. TRBV5-3 is an open reading frame whose function is uncertain. The CDR3 is made up of 16 amino acids. With V trimmed by 1 base and J by 1 base, 3 bases remained unmatched. CDR3 amino acids: CARSLCGTGNTGELFF. In DNA form, the CDR3 reads TGTGCCAGAAGCTTGTGTGGGACAGGGAACACCGGGGAGCTGTTTTTT.

The V gene is TRBV19, the J gene TRBJ1-1, with unresolved D. V was cut by 9 bases and J by 0 bases, with 14 bases left in between. The V gene's germline CDR1 is LNHDA and CDR2 SQIVND (reference sequence). The CDR3 length is 14 residues. CDR3 amino acids: CASKGPGMNTEAFF. The DNA of the CDR3 is TGTGCCAGCAAGGGTCCGGGGATGAACACTGAAGCTTTCTTT.

Comment on this clone: An end of the junction differs from the germline gene, which may be a read error. At the DNA level, this CDR3 is encoded by other sequences in the same sample as well. The chain recombines TRBV6-1 with TRBJ1-5; no clear D gene. Germline V gene data show CDR1 as MNHNS and CDR2 as SASEGT. The CDR3 runs 14 residues. For the CDR3, the DNA is TGTGCCAGCAGAGAAGATTATAGCAATCAGCCCCAGCATTTT. This sequence encodes CASREDYSNQPQHF.

This clone has a handful of counts. The V and J genes are TRBV19 and TRBJ1-5; 7 bases are shared with TRBD1. V was clipped by 4 bases and J by 3 bases; unmatched bases: 6. This CDR3 is 15 amino acids long. Germline CDR1 is LNHDA and CDR2 is SQIVND (reference sequence). CDR3 coding DNA: TGTGCCAGTAGTACCTCGACAGGGCCCAATCAGCCCCAGCATTTT. Protein product: CASSTSTGPNQPQHF.

The chain joins TRBV9 to TRBJ2-7, with a weak D call TRBD2 (6 bases). Germline V CDR1 and CDR2: SGDLS, YYNGEE. The V and J ends lost 4 bases and 5 bases respectively, with 19 bases between them. The CDR3 length is 15 residues. The CDR3 DNA is TGTGCCAGCAGCCCCCAACCGGTAGGGAGGAACGAGCAGTACTTC. It encodes CASSPQPVGRNEQYF.

The CDR3 DNA sequence: TGTGCCAGCAGCCCGCGGTACGAGCAGTACTTC. Translating gives CASSPRYEQYF. The rearrangement links TRBV11-2 to TRBJ2-7, with D unresolved. Trimming left V 5 bases short and J 4 bases short, with 6 bases between. Germline lookup yields CDR1 SGHAT and CDR2 FQNNGV. The CDR3 loop spans 11 amino acids. The whole variable domain, remainder taken from reference TRBV11-2 and TRBJ2-7, is EAGVAQSPRYKIIEKRQSVAFWCNPISGHATLYWYQQILGQGPKLLIQFQNNGVVDDSQLPKDRFSAERLKGVDSTLKIQPAKLEDSAVYLCASSPRYEQYFGPGTRLTVT.

The chain employs TRBV6-9 and TRBJ1-5; unclear D gene. The CDR3 loop spans 16 amino acids. CDR1 MNHGY and CDR2 SVAAGI come from the germline V gene. Deletions cut 1 base from V and 4 bases from J, with 14 bases between. Here the CDR3 DNA reads TGTGCCAGCAGTTATTATAGTGTGCGAGCAAATCAGCCCCAGCATTTT. This translates into CASSYYSVRANQPQHF.

The table lists this clone with a few counts. The chain couples TRBV2 to TRBJ2-7; D possibly corresponds to TRBD2 (6 bases). CDR1 is SNHLY, CDR2 FYNNEI, per germline. The CDR3 consists of 14 residues. Trimming shortened V by 5 bases and J by 5 bases, and 16 bases separated the two germline ends. DNA for the CDR3: TGTGCCAGCAGTCCTTCCTGGGAGGAGGACGAGCAGTACTTC. This sequence encodes CASSPSWEEDEQYF. Combining the CDR3 with reference TRBV2 and TRBJ2-7 gives the whole variable domain EPEVTQTPSHQVTQMGQEVILRCVPISNHLYFYWYRQILGQKVEFLVSFYNNEISEKSEIFDDQFSVERPDGSNFTLKIRSTKLEDSAMYFCASSPSWEEDEQYFGPGTRLTVT.

CDR3 sequence: CASSPDRASEAFF. The CDR3 bases are TGTGCCAGCAGCCCGGACAGGGCGTCTGAAGCTTTCTTT. The genes are TRBV7-9 and TRBJ1-1, with TRBD1 matching 8 bases. Trimming removed 5 bases from V and 6 bases from J; junction bases left unmatched: 5. The CDR3 runs 13 residues. Germline CDR1 and CDR2: SEHNR and FQNEAQ (reference sequence).

J is TRBJ1-4 and V is TRBV5-1; 7 bases agree with TRBD1. The V segment lost 6 bases and the J segment 4 bases; nucleotides outside the gene matches: 9. CDR3 length: 15 amino acids. Germline V gene sequence: CDR1 SGHRS, CDR2 YFSETQ. The CDR3 DNA sequence: TGCGCCAGCACCATCCGGGACAGACTTAATGAAAAACTGTTTTTT. This codes for CASTIRDRLNEKLFF.

The CDR3 DNA sequence: TGCGCCAGCAGCCAGGAGGACAGGGGGCCCTATGGCTACACCTTC. Residues: CASSQEDRGPYGYTF. The chain joins TRBV4-3 to TRBJ1-2, with 11 bases fitting TRBD1. Germline V gene lookup returns CDR1 LGHNA and CDR2 YSLEER. The length of the CDR3 is 15 residues. Trimming cost V 3 bases and J 4 bases; bases outside gene matches: 4.

The rearrangement links TRBV9 to TRBJ2-7, with 9 bases lining up with TRBD2. Losses at the gene ends were 2 bases for V and 5 bases for J; bases not matched to a gene: 8. The CDR3 runs to 15 residues. Germline CDR1 SGDLS, CDR2 YYNGEE. CDR3: CASSVGAGGLNEQYF. The CDR3 DNA is TGTGCCAGCAGCGTCGGTGCGGGAGGGCTTAACGAGCAGTACTTC.